The TCR beta chain described here comes from a study of T cell repertoires in cytomegalovirus infection. About the study: Public TCR beta signatures were indicative of both CMV infection and a matching HLA type.

Germline V gene sequence: CDR1 LGHNA, CDR2 YNFKEQ. The CDR3 extends over 15 amino acids. Trimming took 0 bases from V and 4 from J, leaving 13 bases between them. TCRdb re-called the reads with MiXCR, one entry per CDR3 protein. The data show some 350,000 distinct CDR3 sequences, with 25% to 35% seen just once and around 18% held by the top ten. This clonotype was seen more than once but under ten times. Its antigen is not known. The source material was cultured PBMCs, sampled from culture after CMV antigen stimulation. The TCR originated in a human donor in good health (CMV status not recorded). Some clones in this sample may be carry-over from other donors' samples. This chain uses TRBV4-2 with TRBJ2-7; a possible D gene is TRBD2 (5 bases). The CDR3 DNA reads as TGTGCCAGCAGCCAAGATAGGTCGAGCGGTTACGAGCAGTACTTC. Its translation is CASSQDRSSGYEQYF.